The 20 T cell receptor beta chains reported below all come from one sample, sequenced in a study of chemoradiotherapy in HPV16-positive cancers. Generated by immunoSEQ multiplex PCR, the TCRdb table keeps only in-frame clones and is missing some. There are around 8,800 clones in the sample; roughly 71% occur only once, and over 9.5% lies in the top ten. The sequencing used tumor tissue, collected from a patient who underwent chemoradiotherapy. All receptors come from a human donor with HPV-associated anogenital cancer.

The sample holds a few counts of this clone. J is TRBJ2-1 and V is TRBV6-1; D is uncertain. Germline assignment: CDR1 MNHNS and CDR2 SASEGT. The CDR3 runs 11 residues. With 8 bases removed from V and 7 bases from J, the gap between germline ends came to 9 bases. CDR3 in amino acids: CASGRGNEQFF. The CDR3, as DNA: TGTGCCAGCGGACGCGGAAATGAGCAGTTCTTC.

The V and J genes are TRBV7-3 and TRBJ1-2; D may be TRBD1 (6 bases). Trimming took off 4 bases at V and 10 bases at J, with 16 bases between the two ends. The CDR3 contains 13 residues. The germline V gene encodes CDR1 SGHTA and CDR2 FQGTGA. DNA for the CDR3: TGTGCCAGCAGCTCGACGACAGGCTCCCTCTACACCTTC. It codes for CASSSTTGSLYTF.

The gene calls are TRBV6-5 and TRBJ2-5, with D perhaps TRBD2 (7 bases). Germline values: CDR1 MNHEY, CDR2 SVGAGI. The CDR3 is 15 residues long. V was pared by 6 bases and J by 2 bases, with 16 bases between. DNA of the CDR3: TGTGCCAGCAGCTTACGGGGGGCCGAACAAGAGACCCAGTACTTC. Protein sequence: CASSLRGAEQETQYF.

The chain links TRBV2 to TRBJ2-2, with D uncertain. Deletions cut 3 bases from V and 1 base from J, with 9 bases between. The CDR3 covers 15 residues. Germline V gives CDR1 SNHLY, CDR2 FYNNEI. The CDR3 DNA is TGTGCCAGCAGTGATTATGGGCAGAACACCGGGGAGCTGTTTTTT. Encoded protein: CASSDYGQNTGELFF.

The chain joins TRBV6-5 to TRBJ2-1; the D gene is possibly TRBD2 (5 bases). V lost 5 bases, J lost 2 bases, and 10 bases lay in between. Per germline, CDR1 MNHEY and CDR2 SVGAGI. CDR3 size: 14 residues. CDR3 sequence (DNA): TGTGCCAGCAGTACACTAGGCCCCTACAATGAGCAGTTCTTC. Protein sequence: CASSTLGPYNEQFF.

Comment on this clone: The junction does not match germline at one end; this may be a read error. The V gene is TRBV10-3, the J gene TRBJ1-2; 7 bases map to TRBD1. The germline CDR1 and CDR2 sequences are ENHRY and SYGVKD. The CDR3 is 13 amino acids. CDR3 residues: CASSEDRLYGYTF. CDR3 DNA sequence: TGTGCCAGCAGTGAGGACAGGTTATATGGCTACACCTTC.

The J gene is TRBJ1-1, the V gene TRBV6-5, with D unclear. This CDR3 has 11 amino acids. Trimming pared 4 bases from V and 6 bases from J, leaving 6 bases between. Germline V gives CDR1 MNHEY, CDR2 SVGAGI. The CDR3 DNA reads TGTGCCAGCAGTTCGAGGTCTGAAGCTTTCTTT. Its protein is CASSSRSEAFF.

The rearrangement joins TRBV28 to TRBJ2-1, with 10 bases matching TRBD2. CDR3 length: 22 amino acids. Germline loops: CDR1 MDHEN, CDR2 SYDVKM. V was clipped by 5 bases and J by 7 bases; unmatched bases: 29. DNA for the CDR3: TGTGCCAGCAGTCTCCCCACTACCTACAATGAGCATTGGGGACTAGCGAGTAATGAGCAGTTCTTC. This encodes CASSLPTTYNEHWGLASNEQFF.

This clone has a single count. The V and J genes are TRBV28 and TRBJ2-3; D uncertain. Germline V gene lookup returns CDR1 MDHEN and CDR2 SYDVKM. Trimming stripped 6 bases from V and 4 bases from J, with 8 bases between. This CDR3 spans 12 amino acids. The CDR3 region has the DNA TGTGCCAGCAGGACACCTTCAGATACGCAGTATTTT. Its protein is CASRTPSDTQYF.

V is TRBV18 and J is TRBJ1-2, with D unresolved. Germline CDR1 is KGHSH and CDR2 is LQKENI. V gave up 5 bases and J gave up 7 bases, with 17 bases separating them. This CDR3 is built from 14 residues. CDR3 amino acids: CASSSMDEARGYTF. As DNA, the CDR3 is TGTGCCAGCTCATCTATGGACGAGGCCCGTGGCTACACCTTC.

The chain employs TRBV28 and TRBJ2-2, with D possibly TRBD2 on 5 matching bases. The CDR3 sequence is 14 residues long. Germline loops: CDR1 MDHEN, CDR2 SYDVKM. Trimming shortened V by 4 bases and J by 5 bases, and 11 bases separated the two germline ends. CDR3 residues: CASSYLKRTGELFF. CDR3 bases: TGTGCCAGCAGTTACTTAAAGCGGACCGGGGAGCTGTTTTTT. The entire variable domain, with the rest obtained from reference TRBV28 and TRBJ2-2, is as follows: DVKVTQSSRYLVKRTGEKVFLECVQDMDHENMFWYRQDPGLGLRLIYFSYDVKMKEKGDIPEGYSVSREKKERFSLILESASTNQTSMYLCASSYLKRTGELFFGEGSRLTVL.

V and J are TRBV12-5 and TRBJ2-4; perhaps TRBD1 as D (6 bases). Germline V gene data show CDR1 as LGHNT and CDR2 as FRNRAP. The CDR3 totals 16 residues. Trimming left V 1 base short and J 2 bases short, with 12 bases between. This chain's CDR3 is CASGLATTGTKNIQYF. CDR3 bases: TGTGCTAGTGGTTTGGCCACTACAGGGACCAAAAACATTCAGTACTTC. Complete variable domain (other parts from reference TRBV12-5 and TRBJ2-4): DARVTQTPRHKVTEMGQEVTMRCQPILGHNTVFWYRQTMMQGLELLAYFRNRAPLDDSGMPKDRFSAEMPDATLATLKIQPSEPRDSAVYFCASGLATTGTKNIQYFGAGTRLSVL.

CDR3 sequence reads: CASSIGGGRASLNEQFF. CDR3 nucleotides: TGTGCCAGTAGTATAGGGGGCGGGAGGGCGTCTCTTAATGAGCAGTTCTTC. The chain has TRBV19 and TRBJ2-1; 9 bases are a match to TRBD2. This CDR3 is built from 17 residues. V shed 1 base and J 7 bases; nucleotides not matched to a gene: 11. Germline V gene sequence: CDR1 LNHDA, CDR2 SQIVND (reference sequence).

A remark on this clone: Other DNA sequences of this sample code for an identical CDR3. CDR3 sequence: CASSPTSGSTDTQYF. In DNA, the CDR3 is TGCGCCAGCAGCCCGACTAGCGGGAGTACAGATACGCAGTATTTT. The rearrangement joins TRBV5-1 to TRBJ2-3; the match to TRBD2 covers 12 bases. CDR3 length: 15 residues. Germline CDR1 SGHRS, CDR2 YFSETQ. Germline trimming cut 4 bases from V and 3 bases from J; bases unmatched to any gene: 3.

The J gene is TRBJ2-3, the V gene TRBV1; TRBD2 is the table's D call and was not checked against the DNA. TRBV1 is labeled a pseudogene. This CDR3 has 15 residues. The CDR3 region is CTSSHERGAFDTQYF. Here the CDR3 DNA reads TGCACCAGCAGCCACGAGCGGGGGGCCTTTGATACGCAGTATTTT.

The genes are TRBV5-4 and TRBJ2-3, with D possibly being TRBD1 (5 bases). Trimming took 5 bases from V and 2 from J, leaving 12 bases between them. The CDR3 is 14 residues long. CDR1 and CDR2 from the germline V gene are SGHNT and YYREEE (reference sequence). The DNA for the CDR3 is TGTGCCAGCAGATCCGGACAACTCACAGATACGCAGTATTTT. Translation gives CASRSGQLTDTQYF.

V gene TRBV10-3 combines with J gene TRBJ2-7; TRBD1 agrees at 7 bases. This CDR3 is 15 amino acids long. The germline V gene has CDR1 ENHRY and CDR2 SYGVKD. V shed 3 bases and J 2 bases; nucleotides not matched to a gene: 7. The CDR3 DNA reads TGTGCCATCAGTGACTCCCGACAGGGAGCCTACGAGCAGTACTTC. This encodes CAISDSRQGAYEQYF.

The rearrangement joins TRBV19 to TRBJ1-2; TRBD1 agrees at 8 bases. The germline V gene encodes CDR1 LNHDA and CDR2 SQIVND (reference sequence). J lost 4 bases, V lost 10 bases, and 5 bases had no gene match. There are 12 residues in the CDR3. DNA of the CDR3: TGTGCCACAGGACAGGGCTCCTATGGCTACACCTTC. Translated, it gives CATGQGSYGYTF.

V and J are TRBV2 and TRBJ2-2; 8 bases fit TRBD2. Germline lookup yields CDR1 SNHLY and CDR2 FYNNEI. The CDR3 is 18 amino acids. V gave up 3 bases and J gave up 0 bases; unmatched junction bases: 9. CDR3 residues: CASSDWTSPLANTGELFF. The CDR3 DNA is TGTGCCAGCAGTGATTGGACTAGCCCTTTAGCGAACACCGGGGAGCTGTTTTTT.

CDR3 sequence: CAWGPTGDTQYF. The CDR3 coding sequence is TGTGCCTGGGGACCTACCGGGGATACGCAGTATTTT. The chain employs TRBV30 and TRBJ2-3, with unresolved D. Trimming pared 5 bases from V and 6 bases from J, leaving 12 bases between. The CDR3 length is 12 residues. CDR1 is GTSNPN, CDR2 SVGIG, per germline (reference sequence).